One and the same sample provided the 3 T cell receptor beta chains below, sequenced in a study of T cells after posttransplantation cyclophosphamide. The method was immunoSEQ multiplex PCR; TCRdb's version includes in-frame clones alone and lacks a portion of them. The data show around 16,000 clones, roughly 80% seen once. Control samples came 1 year after myeloablative marrow transplants with methotrexate plus calcineurin inhibitor. The source was PBMCs, collected approximately 390 days after allogeneic stem cell transplant with calcineurin inhibitor and methotrexate. The receptors derive from a young adult male patient who received an allogeneic stem cell transplant from a related donor, was CMV-positive, and had no GVHD. The graft donor may be the source of some T cells.

V is TRBV7-8 and J is TRBJ2-7; 7 bases are a match to TRBD2. This CDR3 is 16 amino acids long. CDR1 and CDR2 from the germline V gene are SGHVS and FQNEAQ. The V and J ends lost 0 bases and 2 bases, in that order; junction bases with no gene match: 7. Here the CDR3 reads CASSLARGWEAYEQYF. The CDR3 bases are TGTGCCAGCAGCTTAGCGCGGGGGTGGGAGGCCTACGAGCAGTACTTC.

The CDR3: CSVSGSGYEQYF. In DNA form, the CDR3 reads TGCAGCGTTAGCGGGAGCGGCTACGAGCAGTACTTC. The gene calls are TRBV29-1 and TRBJ2-7, with 8 bases matching TRBD2. The length of the CDR3 is 12 residues. CDR1 SQVTM and CDR2 ANQGSEA come from the germline V gene. V trimming: 5 bases; J trimming: 3 bases; junction bases outside the gene matches: 3.

The J gene is TRBJ1-4, the V gene TRBV28; D gene ambiguous. Germline-derived CDR1 and CDR2 are MDHEN and SYDVKM. V was cut by 1 base and J by 3 bases, with 12 bases left in between. The CDR3 is 16 amino acids. CDR3 DNA sequence: TGTGCCAGCAGTTTATCGTTCGGGGAGGCTAATGAAAAACTGTTTTTT. Its protein product is CASSLSFGEANEKLFF.